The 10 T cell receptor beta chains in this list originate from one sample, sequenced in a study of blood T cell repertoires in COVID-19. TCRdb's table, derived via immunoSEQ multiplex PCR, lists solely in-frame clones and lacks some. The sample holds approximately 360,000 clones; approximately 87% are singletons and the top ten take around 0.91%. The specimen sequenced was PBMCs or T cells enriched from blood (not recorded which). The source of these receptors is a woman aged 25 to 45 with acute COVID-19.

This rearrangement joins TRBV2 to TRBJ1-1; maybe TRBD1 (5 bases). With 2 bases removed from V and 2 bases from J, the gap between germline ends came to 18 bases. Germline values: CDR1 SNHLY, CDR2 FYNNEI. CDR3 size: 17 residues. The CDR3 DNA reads TGTGCCAGCAGTGAAACCCCAGGGCTTCACGGTAACACTGAAGCTTTCTTT. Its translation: CASSETPGLHGNTEAFF.

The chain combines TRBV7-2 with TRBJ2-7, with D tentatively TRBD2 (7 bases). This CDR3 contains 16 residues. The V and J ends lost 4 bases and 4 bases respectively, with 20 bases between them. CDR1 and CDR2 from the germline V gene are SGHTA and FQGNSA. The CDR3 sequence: CASSSLNGGQPYEQYF. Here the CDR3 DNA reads TGTGCCAGCAGCTCCCTGAACGGGGGGCAACCTTACGAGCAGTACTTC.

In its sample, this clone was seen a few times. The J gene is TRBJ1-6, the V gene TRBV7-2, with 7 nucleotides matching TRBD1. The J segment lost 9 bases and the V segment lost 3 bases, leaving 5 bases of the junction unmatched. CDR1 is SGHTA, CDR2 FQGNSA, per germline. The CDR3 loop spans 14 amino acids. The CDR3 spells CASSFTGEGSPLHF. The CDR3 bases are TGTGCCAGCAGCTTTACAGGGGAAGGTTCACCCCTCCACTTT.

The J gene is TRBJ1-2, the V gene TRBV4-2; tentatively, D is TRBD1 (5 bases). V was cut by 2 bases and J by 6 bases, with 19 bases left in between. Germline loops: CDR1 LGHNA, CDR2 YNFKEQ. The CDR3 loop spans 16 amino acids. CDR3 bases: TGTGCCAGCAGCCAACCTCGGGACTGGAAGGTCCATGGCTACACCTTC. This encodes CASSQPRDWKVHGYTF.

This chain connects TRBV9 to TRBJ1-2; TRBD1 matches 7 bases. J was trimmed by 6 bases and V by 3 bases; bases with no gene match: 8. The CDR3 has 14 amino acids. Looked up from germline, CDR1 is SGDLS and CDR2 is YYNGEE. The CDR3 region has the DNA TGTGCCAGCAGCGGACAGGGAGCAATACATGGCTACACCTTC. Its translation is CASSGQGAIHGYTF.

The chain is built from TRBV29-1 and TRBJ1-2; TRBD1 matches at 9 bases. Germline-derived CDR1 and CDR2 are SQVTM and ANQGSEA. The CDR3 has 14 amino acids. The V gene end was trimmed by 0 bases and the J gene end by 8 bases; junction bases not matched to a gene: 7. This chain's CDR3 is CSVEDFNGQGGYTF. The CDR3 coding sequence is TGCAGCGTTGAAGATTTTAACGGACAGGGGGGCTACACCTTC.

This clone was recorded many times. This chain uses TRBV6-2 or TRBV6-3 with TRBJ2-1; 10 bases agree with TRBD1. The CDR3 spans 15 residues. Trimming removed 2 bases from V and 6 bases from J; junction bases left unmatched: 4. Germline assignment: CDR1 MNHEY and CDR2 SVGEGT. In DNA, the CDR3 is TGTGCCAGCAGTTACCAAGGACAGGGGGTCAATGAGCAGTTCTTC. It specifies CASSYQGQGVNEQFF.

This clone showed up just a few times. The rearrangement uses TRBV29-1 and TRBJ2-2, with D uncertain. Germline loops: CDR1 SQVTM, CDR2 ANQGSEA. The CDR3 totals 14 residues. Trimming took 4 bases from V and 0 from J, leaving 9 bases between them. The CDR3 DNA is TGCAGCGTTGCGCAGATCTCGAACACCGGGGAGCTGTTTTTT. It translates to CSVAQISNTGELFF.

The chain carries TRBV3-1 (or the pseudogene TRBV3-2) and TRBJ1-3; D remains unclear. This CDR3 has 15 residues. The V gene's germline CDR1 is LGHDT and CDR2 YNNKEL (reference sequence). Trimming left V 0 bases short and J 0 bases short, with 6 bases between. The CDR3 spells CASSQEANSGNTIYF. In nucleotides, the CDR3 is TGTGCCAGCAGCCAAGAGGCAAACTCTGGAAACACCATATATTTT.

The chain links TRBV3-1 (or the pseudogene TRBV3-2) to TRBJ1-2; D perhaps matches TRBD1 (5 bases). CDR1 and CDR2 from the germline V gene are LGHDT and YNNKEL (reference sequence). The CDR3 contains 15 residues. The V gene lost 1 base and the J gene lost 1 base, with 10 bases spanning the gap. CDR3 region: CASSQGPTVNYGYTF. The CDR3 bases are TGTGCCAGCAGCCAAGGCCCGACAGTTAACTATGGCTACACCTTC.